Listed below are T cell receptor beta chains from one sample, sequenced in a study of patients and donors after allogeneic stem cell transplantation. One entry per CDR3 protein, called by TCRdb with MiXCR from the RT-PCR reads. The sample lists approximately 210,000 distinct CDR3 sequences; 35% to 50% were seen once. Sequenced input: blood, either unsorted or a sorted T cell fraction (not recorded which). The source of these receptors is a human donor who was either an allogeneic HSCT recipient or a stem cell or donor lymphocyte infusion donor (not recorded which). It is not recorded whose cells these are; they may come from a transplant donor. CDR3s include the opening cysteine and the closing phenylalanine or tryptophan. D genes are given only for firm matches. Clone size appears in some rows only: once, few, many, or a class for an expanded clone.

V gene,clone size,D gene,J gene,CDR3 protein,CDR3 DNA
TRBV27,once,TRBD1,TRBJ1-1,CASSPRETGDFDGAFF,TGTGCCAGCAGCCCCAGGGAGACAGGGGATTTTGATGGAGCTTTCTTT
TRBV27,few,TRBD1,TRBJ1-2,CASSLSFTDRNYGYTF,TGTGCCAGCAGTTTATCCTTTACGGACAGGAACTATGGCTACACCTTC
TRBV25-1,NA,TRBD1,TRBJ1-5,CASSAWGQGGQPQHF,TGTGCCAGCAGTGCATGGGGACAGGGAGGACAGCCCCAGCATTTT
TRBV5-1,once,TRBD1,TRBJ2-7,CASSLEPGQGRRGSYEQYF,TGCGCCAGCAGCTTAGAACCGGGACAGGGGCGTCGGGGGTCCTACGAGCAGTACTTC
TRBV12-3/TRBV12-4,few,NA,TRBJ1-5,CASSSRSNQPQHF,TGTGCCAGCAGTTCCAGGTCCAATCAGCCCCAGCATTTT
TRBV14,NA,TRBD1,TRBJ2-7,CASSLWDRDYEQYF,TGTGCCAGCAGCCTATGGGACAGGGATTACGAGCAGTACTTC
TRBV4-3,few,TRBD2,TRBJ2-7,CASSPTAGDLYEQYF,TGCGCCAGCAGCCCAACAGCGGGAGATTTGTACGAGCAGTACTTC
TRBV21-1,NA,NA,TRBJ1-5,CASSKEAGDSNQPQHF,TGTGCCAGCAGCAAAGAAGCGGGAGATAGCAATCAGCCCCAGCATTTT
TRBV5-1,NA,NA,TRBJ1-1,CASSLGDLSEAFF,TGCGCCAGCAGCTTGGGGGACCTCAGTGAAGCTTTCTTT
TRBV20-1,few,TRBD2,TRBJ2-2,CSAESGANTGELFF,TGCAGTGCTGAGAGCGGGGCGAACACCGGGGAGCTGTTTTTT
TRBV20-1,once,NA,TRBJ1-3,CSAVTSGNTIYF,TGCAGTGCTGTCACTTCTGGAAACACCATATATTTT
TRBV12-3/TRBV12-4,NA,NA,TRBJ1-2,CASRFRGDSFYGYTF,TGTGCCAGCAGGTTTAGGGGCGATTCATTCTATGGCTACACCTTC
TRBV7-2,few,NA,TRBJ1-1,CASSLERPTEAFF,TGTGCCAGCAGCTTAGAACGGCCCACTGAAGCTTTCTTT
TRBV20-1,NA,NA,TRBJ1-2,CSAPRGTGGYTF,TGCAGTGCTCCTCGGGGCACAGGAGGCTACACCTTC
TRBV4-1,NA,TRBD1,TRBJ1-2,CASSLRGQGAHYGYTF,TGCGCCAGCAGCCTACGAGGCCAGGGGGCCCACTATGGCTACACCTTC
TRBV7-9,few,NA,TRBJ1-2,CASSQVDPDTF,TGTGCCAGCAGCCAAGTCGATCCTGACACCTTC
TRBV29-1,NA,NA,TRBJ1-2,CSVGQGGYTF,TGCAGCGTTGGGCAGGGAGGCTACACCTTC
TRBV7-9,NA,NA,TRBJ1-6,CASSDYTSSYNSPLHF,TGTGCCAGCAGCGATTATACCAGCTCCTATAATTCACCCCTCCACTTT